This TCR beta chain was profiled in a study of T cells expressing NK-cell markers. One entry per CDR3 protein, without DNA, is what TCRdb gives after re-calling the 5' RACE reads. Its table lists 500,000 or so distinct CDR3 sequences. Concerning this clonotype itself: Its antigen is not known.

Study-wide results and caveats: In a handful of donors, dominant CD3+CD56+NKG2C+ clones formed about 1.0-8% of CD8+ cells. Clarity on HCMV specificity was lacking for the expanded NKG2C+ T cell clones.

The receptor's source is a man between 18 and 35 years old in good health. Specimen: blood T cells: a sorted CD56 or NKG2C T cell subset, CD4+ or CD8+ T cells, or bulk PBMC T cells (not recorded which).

The CDR3 region is CASSLHSPDTDTQYF. J is TRBJ2-3 and V is TRBV5-5; lacking DNA, the TRBD1 call made by TCRdb goes unchecked. The CDR3 sequence is 15 residues long. Germline V gene lookup returns CDR1 SGHKS and CDR2 YYEKEE (reference sequence).